This T cell receptor beta chain comes out of a study of blood T cell repertoires in COVID-19. On the study more broadly: Spain, Italy and the United States supplied samples that represented acute and convalescent COVID-19.

Authors' methods: Reference gene primer amplification in the assay estimated nucleated cell counts. The method was immunoSEQ multiplex PCR; TCRdb's version includes in-frame clones alone and lacks a portion of them. V and J calls and clone size are as listed in that table; D and trimming were resolved from the DNA. The sample lists 150,000 or so clones; around 84% were seen once. V was clipped by 7 bases and J by 7 bases, with 20 bases between them. CDR1 is MNHEY and CDR2 is SVGAGI in the germline V gene. CDR3 length: 14 amino acids. The sample taken for sequencing was peripheral blood. The chain recombines TRBV6-5 with TRBJ2-7; tentatively, D is TRBD2 (5 bases). This receptor was obtained from a woman aged 45 to 65 with acute or convalescent COVID-19. The CDR3 spells CASNLGLDPSEQYF. CDR3 DNA: TGTGCCAGCAACCTTGGACTGGACCCGAGTGAGCAGTACTTC.